This T cell receptor (beta chain) appears in the sequencing data of a study of blood T cells in healthy people across ages. Together with a sample-barcoded 5' primer, a J-beta primer mix was included in a second PCR lasting roughly 6 to 12 cycles. The study obtained at least 3 million CDR3-containing paired-end reads from every sample. TCRdb used MiXCR to reprocess the 5' RACE reads, holding one entry per CDR3 protein. The data hold approximately 780,000 distinct CDR3 sequences, with under 30% observed a single time. This clonotype is a singleton in its sample. Its antigen is undetermined. The study, taken as a whole, reports: The unknown donor CMV status may have confounded expanded clonotype changes. Higher diversity, along with more naive CD4+ cells, distinguished long-lived donors from aged donors.

This sample was shared with a second study, whose subject was T cells of mothers and their children. That study adds: Reverse transcription into cDNA received all extracted RNA, at about 1.5 ug per 15 ul.

This receptor was identified in a boy between 5 and 17 years old in good health. The sequencing input was blood.

The CDR3 DNA is TGTGCCAGCAGTTTGAAAGGGGGCCTGAACTATGGCTACACCTTC. Translating it yields CASSLKGGLNYGYTF. The chain is built from TRBV12-3 or TRBV12-4 and TRBJ1-2; 7 bases match TRBD1. V lost 3 bases and J lost 2; bases outside the gene matches: 6. The CDR3 totals 15 residues.